One and the same sample provided the 19 T cell receptor beta chains below, sequenced in a study of cytomegalovirus exposure and HLA in healthy donors. The PCR contained 60 Vbeta and 13 Jbeta primers. TCRdb's table, derived via immunoSEQ multiplex PCR, lists solely in-frame clones and lacks some. The sample shows under 120,000 clones, less than 80% of them seen only once. The sample taken for sequencing was PBMCs. The receptor set was obtained from a man aged 25 to 40 in good health and CMV-seropositive.

The rearrangement uses TRBV19 and TRBJ2-4; no reliable D call. Per germline, CDR1 LNHDA and CDR2 SQIVND (reference sequence). This CDR3 region has 12 residues. Trimming pared 8 bases from V and 0 bases from J, leaving 5 bases between. DNA for the CDR3: TGTGCCAGTTCAGAAGCCAAAAACATTCAGTACTTC. Translating gives CASSEAKNIQYF.

J is TRBJ2-6 and V is TRBV10-2, with 12 bases identical to TRBD1. V was pared by 10 bases and J by 1 base, with 11 bases of the junction left unmatched. CDR1 is WSHSY, CDR2 SAAADI, per germline. This CDR3 comprises 18 residues. Here the CDR3 DNA reads TGCGCCACCACAGCACCGGGACAGGGGGCTTCTGGGGCCAACGTCCTGACTTTC. This sequence encodes CATTAPGQGASGANVLTF.

This chain joins TRBV5-6 and TRBJ2-2; D is possibly TRBD2 (6 bases). The CDR3 loop spans 13 amino acids. CDR1 is SGHDT, CDR2 YYEEEE, per germline. V gave up 0 bases and J gave up 8 bases, with 8 bases separating them. The CDR3 spells CASSLGGAGELFF. CDR3 in DNA: TGTGCCAGCAGCTTGGGCGGGGCGGGGGAGCTGTTTTTT.

CDR3 protein: CASSQTGGGSYTDTQYF. CDR3 nucleotides: TGCGCCAGCAGCCAAACTGGCGGGGGGTCGTACACAGATACGCAGTATTTT. The V call is TRBV4-1, the J call TRBJ2-3; 8 bases map to TRBD2. CDR1 and CDR2 (germline): MGHRA, YSYEKL. J lost 2 bases, V lost 2 bases, and 9 bases had no gene match. The CDR3 has 17 amino acids.

This chain links TRBV4-2 with TRBJ2-1, with D possibly matching TRBD1 (6 bases). V lost 1 base and J lost 5, with 9 bases in between. This CDR3 comprises 14 residues. Germline V gene sequence: CDR1 LGHNA, CDR2 YNFKEQ. In DNA, the CDR3 is TGTGCCAGCAGCCAAGTGCAGGGGAACAATGAGCAGTTCTTC. Its translation: CASSQVQGNNEQFF.

Turning to this clone: An end of the junction does not agree with germline; a read error may underlie this. The rearrangement joins TRBV5-6 to TRBJ2-5; TRBD2 might be the D (5 bases). The germline CDR1 and CDR2 sequences are SGHDT and YYEEEE. The CDR3 has 14 residues. CDR3 region: CASSLGGNHETQYF. The CDR3 coding sequence is TGTGCCAGCAGCTTGGGAGGGAACCACGAGACCCAGTACTTC.

The chain joins TRBV27 to TRBJ2-1; TRBD2 is a possible D gene (6 bases). The V end was cut by 6 bases, the J end by 2 bases, with 17 bases between. Germline V gene sequence: CDR1 MNHEY, CDR2 SMNVEV (reference sequence). The CDR3 runs to 16 residues. CDR3 in DNA: TGTGCCAGCAGAATATTCGGGGGAGGAACCTACAATGAGCAGTTCTTC. As protein: CASRIFGGGTYNEQFF.

The chain uses TRBV13 and TRBJ1-2; 7 bases agree with TRBD1. CDR1 and CDR2 (germline): PRHDT, FYEKMQ (reference sequence). V trimming: 5 bases; J trimming: 6 bases; junction bases outside the gene matches: 6. The CDR3 is made up of 13 amino acids. CDR3 region: CASSHDRDHGYTF. In DNA form, the CDR3 reads TGTGCCAGCAGCCATGACAGGGACCATGGCTACACCTTC.

This clone appeared once. The chain employs TRBV5-1 and TRBJ2-3; TRBD1 is a possible D gene (6 bases). The CDR3 covers 19 residues. Germline V gene lookup returns CDR1 SGHRS and CDR2 YFSETQ. The V end was cut by 0 bases, the J end by 2 bases, with 22 bases between. CDR3 in amino acids: CASSLAKVIGVGHTDTQYF. DNA for the CDR3: TGCGCCAGCAGCTTGGCCAAAGTCATTGGAGTGGGACACACAGATACGCAGTATTTT.

V and J are TRBV28 and TRBJ1-2; weak D call: TRBD1 (5 bases). Germline V CDR1 and CDR2: MDHEN, SYDVKM. The V gene lost 4 bases and the J gene lost 7 bases, with 13 bases spanning the gap. This CDR3 spans 13 amino acids. The CDR3 DNA follows: TGTGCCAGCAGTTCCCCCCCCAGGGCTGGCTACACCTTC. Protein: CASSSPPRAGYTF.

J is TRBJ2-2 and V is TRBV30; 11 bases align to TRBD2. Trimming at V came to 2 bases and at J to 8 bases, leaving 7 bases not matched to a gene. The CDR3 covers 15 residues. Germline V CDR1 and CDR2: GTSNPN, SVGIG (reference sequence). The chain's CDR3 is CAWSTGTSGLGELFF. DNA of the CDR3: TGTGCCTGGAGTACTGGGACTAGCGGCTTGGGGGAGCTGTTTTTT.

The rearrangement uses TRBV7-3 and TRBJ2-3; TRBD2 is a possible D gene (6 bases). CDR1 and CDR2 from the germline V gene are SGHTA and FQGTGA. CDR3 length equals 15 residues. Trimming left V 5 bases short and J 8 bases short, with 20 bases between. The CDR3 sequence: CASSPNVGTVGTQYF. The DNA of the CDR3 is TGTGCCAGCAGCCCGAACGTGGGGACTGTCGGTACGCAGTATTTT. Complete variable domain (other parts from reference TRBV7-3 and TRBJ2-3): GAGVSQTPSNKVTEKGKYVELRCDPISGHTALYWYRQSLGQGPEFLIYFQGTGAADDSGLPNDRFFAVRPEGSVSTLKIQRTERGDSAVYLCASSPNVGTVGTQYFGPGTRLTVL.

This clone was recorded once. CDR3 amino acids: CASSVLTGRAEAFF. CDR3 nucleotide sequence: TGTGCCAGCAGCGTACTTACAGGGCGCGCTGAAGCTTTCTTT. The V call is TRBV7-2, the J call TRBJ1-1, with D tentatively TRBD1 (6 bases). The length of the CDR3 is 14 residues. Trimming removed 5 bases at V and 6 bases at J, with 16 bases between. CDR1 SGHTA and CDR2 FQGNSA come from the germline V gene.

Of note for this clone: An end of the junction differs from the germline gene, which may be a read error. The chain has TRBV7-9 and TRBJ2-5; D may be TRBD1 (5 bases). The germline CDR1 and CDR2 sequences are SEHNR and FQNEAQ (reference sequence). The CDR3 is 12 amino acids. The CDR3 protein is CSSSPDTETQYF. The DNA of the CDR3 is TGTTCCAGCAGCCCGGACACCGAGACCCAGTACTTC.

The chain combines TRBV6-1 with TRBJ1-1; D is undetermined. Germline V gene lookup returns CDR1 MNHNS and CDR2 SASEGT. The ends were cut back, 5 bases at V and 4 bases at J, with 11 bases in the middle. The CDR3 totals 13 residues. DNA for the CDR3: TGTGCCAGCAGTCCCCGGCGGGCCACTGAAGCTTTCTTT. Its translation is CASSPRRATEAFF.

The chain links TRBV19 to TRBJ1-1; D possibly corresponds to TRBD1 (5 bases). Trimming pared 4 bases from V and 0 bases from J, leaving 6 bases between. Germline V gene sequence: CDR1 LNHDA, CDR2 SQIVND (reference sequence). The CDR3 sequence is 13 residues long. The CDR3 nucleotides read TGTGCCAGTAGTACCAGGGTGAACACTGAAGCTTTCTTT. Translating gives CASSTRVNTEAFF.

The chain is built from TRBV6-5 and TRBJ2-1; 8 nucleotides match TRBD2. The V segment lost 0 bases and the J segment 6 bases; nucleotides outside the gene matches: 4. Germline assignment: CDR1 MNHEY and CDR2 SVGAGI. CDR3 length equals 15 residues. CDR3 loop: CASSYSGGAGNEQFF. The CDR3 region has the DNA TGTGCCAGCAGTTACTCCGGGGGGGCAGGCAATGAGCAGTTCTTC.

This clone was counted a few times. V usage is TRBV7-6 and J usage is TRBJ2-7, with TRBD2 matching 7 bases. The CDR3 totals 14 residues. The V and J ends lost 5 bases and 6 bases, in that order; junction bases with no gene match: 10. Germline CDR1 reads SGHVS; CDR2 reads FNYEAQ. The CDR3 sequence is CASSGRVGVGEQYF. CDR3 DNA: TGTGCCAGCAGCGGGAGGGTGGGGGTTGGCGAGCAGTACTTC.

The chain uses TRBV13 and TRBJ1-4, with D maybe TRBD1 (5 bases). Germline assignment: CDR1 PRHDT and CDR2 FYEKMQ (reference sequence). Trimming took 2 bases from V and 5 from J, leaving 9 bases between them. CDR3 length: 14 amino acids. Written as DNA, the CDR3 is TGTGCCAGCAGCTTAACGACAGCCAATGAAAAACTGTTTTTT. It specifies CASSLTTANEKLFF. Combining the CDR3 with reference TRBV13 and TRBJ1-4 gives the whole variable domain AAGVIQSPRHLIKEKRETATLKCYPIPRHDTVYWYQQGPGQDPQFLISFYEKMQSDKGSIPDRFSAQQFSDYHSELNMSSLELGDSALYFCASSLTTANEKLFFGSGTQLSVL.